This TCR beta chain came from a study of early T cells in non-severe SARS-CoV-2 infection listed by TCRdb under 2021. Describing the broader study: Because TCR sequencing was done on bulk RNA from unsorted whole blood, the alpha and beta chains could not be paired.

The study was a case-control design nested within a healthcare worker cohort in London, UK, with weekly nasopharyngeal swab PCR tests and blood sampling. Healthcare workers were recruited between 23 and 31 March 2020, during the week of the UK lockdown, and were followed weekly for up to about 16 weeks. Study-level results and caveats: VDJdb matching was skewed toward anti-spike CD8 responses and likely underestimated virus-specific expansions by missing private and CD4 specificities.

From the cysteine through the phenylalanine, the CDR3 covers 15 amino acids. The read is trimmed to its CDR3 DNA, 45 bases read in frame from base 1. CDR1 and CDR2 (SGHTA, FQGNSA) derive from the germline V gene. Between the V and J ends, shortened by 6 bases and 0 bases respectively, the junction contains 14 bases. With regard to this clonotype: Its recognized antigen is unknown. No quality values exist for individual bases; no much larger clone is one base distant.

The protocol used for the library was 5' RACE. Sequenced using a NextSeq 500. In the TCR library protocol, unique molecular identifiers were attached to individual cDNA molecules to correct for PCR bias and sequencing error. Both TCR alpha and beta chains were sequenced, and tight co-correlation was observed between alpha and beta sequence abundances in each sample. The authors processed their data as follows. Decombinator V4 was used to annotate TCR sequences for V gene, J gene and CDR3. TCRs were defined as expanded if a significant change between any two time points was detected under a Poisson model with p below 0.0001. TCR abundances were normalised to the total number of TCRs sequenced per sample and expressed as counts per million. MAIT TCRs were defined by TRAV1-2 paired with TRAJ12, TRAJ20 or TRAJ33, and iNKT TCRs by TRAV10 paired with TRAJ18. A search of VDJdb, accessed on 1 November 2021, was run for TCRs annotated to CMV, EBV and SARS-CoV-2, with TCRs annotated for multiple antigens excluded. Starting from the raw public reads, TCRdb applied fastp trimming at Q25, assembled clones with MiXCR and retained in-frame beta chains. Entries are consolidated by CDR3 protein sequence, retaining the most common genes and DNA. What appears here as the V and J calls and clone size reflects TCRdb's work, not the paper's. The sample includes 85,000 to 95,000 distinct CDR3 sequences, with 14% to 15% observed a single time. Less than 0.6% of the sample is taken by the ten largest.

The sample comprised whole blood. The sequence links TRBV7-2 to TRBJ1-1; matching of 6 bases hints at TRBD1 as the D gene. The TCR was taken from an adult who was a healthcare worker with PCR-confirmed SARS-CoV-2 infection or an uninfected control (not recorded which). For the CDR3, the sequence is CASRPNQGLNTEAFF. The nucleotides are TGTGCCAGCAGACCGAATCAGGGGCTGAACACTGAAGCTTTCTTT.